The clone carrying this T cell receptor beta chain has more than one count but fewer than ten. Antigen unknown. The data belong to a study of cytomegalovirus exposure and HLA in healthy donors. General study points: Reports indicate that TCR beta sequences accurately predicted the HLA-A and HLA-B alleles of most subjects. About 87% or about 30% of the time was how often most TCR beta V segments were productive, according to an earlier analysis. Later work showed greater clonal expansion in HLA-associated TCR beta chains than in equally common others.

With 60 Vbeta and 13 Jbeta primers, the PCR was carried out. In the study's own analysis: A later analysis counted 70 million to 85 million unique TCR beta chains, 9.5 million to 12 million shared. The table came from immunoSEQ multiplex PCR; TCRdb's copy has only in-frame clones and leaves some out. V, J and clone size are taken as reported in that table, and D and trimming were inferred from the DNA itself. This table holds over 95,000 clones, about 80% found once. This CDR3 has 18 amino acids. Trimming stripped 7 bases from V and 1 base from J, with 20 bases between. The V gene's germline CDR1 is SGHAT and CDR2 FQNNGV.

The chain recombines TRBV11-2 with TRBJ1-6; D remains unclear. The specimen was PBMCs. The origin of this receptor is a woman in her twenties or thirties in good health and CMV-seropositive. Here the CDR3 DNA reads TGTGCCAGCACCGGGAAGACAACTCCGAGATCCTATAATTCACCCCTCCACTTT. Translating it yields CASTGKTTPRSYNSPLHF.